This T cell receptor beta chain was recovered during a study of shared clonotypes between healthy human individuals. Several immunoSEQ plates held equal portions of the genomic DNA taken from each subset. Data came from immunoSEQ multiplex PCR; TCRdb stores just in-frame clones and leaves some out. The data hold about 2.3 million clones, with just over 90% observed a single time. Germline CDR1 and CDR2: GTSNPN and SVGIG (reference sequence). There are 12 residues in the CDR3. V shed 5 bases and J shed 2 bases, with 6 bases lying between them. Recent vaccinations or acute infections were absent in the healthy HIV-negative adult donors. The donors were all Caucasian adults (living in Nashville, Tennessee).

The TCR sequence derives from a man between 18 and 35 years old in good health. Some clones in this sample may be carry-over from other donors' samples. This chain uses TRBV30 with TRBJ1-4; D might be TRBD1 (6 bases). Sequencing was carried out using naive CD4+ T cells from PBMCs. The subset here: CD45RA+ positively selected. The DNA for the CDR3 is TGTGCCTGGGACAGGACTAATGAAAAACTGTTTTTT. Encoded protein: CAWDRTNEKLFF.